The clone carrying this T cell receptor beta chain was counted between two and nine times. Cohort placement rested on clinical history that participants reported themselves. This specimen belongs to a study of blood T cell repertoires in COVID-19. The protocol was immunoSEQ multiplex PCR, while the TCRdb copy is restricted to in-frame clones and leaves out a portion. The sample consists of 360,000 or so clones, roughly 87% of them appearing once. Germline V gene data show CDR1 as KGHSH and CDR2 as LQKENI. The CDR3 contains 15 residues. V gave up 2 bases and J gave up 4 bases, with 14 bases separating them.

The V and J genes are TRBV18 and TRBJ1-1, with D tentatively TRBD1 (6 bases). The TCR was taken from a young woman who had recovered from COVID-19. Source material: PBMCs or T cells enriched from blood (not recorded which). The CDR3 DNA sequence: TGTGCCAGCTCACCAGTTCCAGGGGTAGGCACTGAAGCTTTCTTT. It specifies CASSPVPGVGTEAFF.